These 24 T cell receptor beta chains share one sample of origin, sequenced in a study of cytomegalovirus exposure and HLA in healthy donors. The PCR made use of 60 Vbeta and 13 Jbeta primers. Assay: immunoSEQ multiplex PCR; the TCRdb copy retains only in-frame clones and omits some. The sample includes approximately 110,000 clones, about 80% of them seen just once. Material for sequencing was PBMCs. The receptors originated from a man aged 50-60 years in good health and CMV-seropositive.

This clone came up a few times. The chain joins TRBV6-6 to TRBJ2-2; unclear D gene. Trimming cost V 2 bases and J 4 bases, with 5 bases left between them. Germline CDR1 MNHNY, CDR2 SVGAGI (reference sequence). This CDR3 has 13 residues. CDR3 in DNA: TGTGCCAGCAGTTACGGGCTCACCGGGGAGCTGTTTTTT. It specifies CASSYGLTGELFF.

The chain carries TRBV6-1 and TRBJ1-1, with TRBD1 matching over 7 bases. After removal of 7 bases from V and 3 bases from J, the junction contained 11 bases not matched to a gene. The CDR3 covers 15 residues. Germline V CDR1 and CDR2: MNHNS, SASEGT. The CDR3 bases are TGTGCCAGCACCCGGGAGGGGGCCCCGTACACTGAAGCTTTCTTT. It is translated as CASTREGAPYTEAFF.

This clone was observed a few times. The V and J genes are TRBV6-1 and TRBJ1-6; tentatively, D is TRBD1 (6 bases). Germline V lookup: CDR1 MNHNS, CDR2 SASEGT. V was cut by 2 bases and J by 7 bases, with 18 bases left in between. This CDR3 spans 17 amino acids. The CDR3, as DNA: TGTGCCAGCAGTGAAATCTTGTTCGGACAGTCGAATTCACCCCTCCACTTT. This encodes CASSEILFGQSNSPLHF.

With respect to this clone: A junction end diverges from the germline sequence, so it may reflect a read error. V is TRBV6-1 and J is TRBJ2-1, with 10 bases identical to TRBD2. CDR3 size: 18 residues. In germline, CDR1 is MNHNS, CDR2 SASEGT. The DNA for the CDR3 is TGTGCCATCAGTGAGGGAGGACTAGCGGATAGTACCTACAATGAGCAGTTCTTC. Protein product: CAISEGGLADSTYNEQFF.

The chain employs TRBV4-1 and TRBJ2-5; tentative D call: TRBD2 (6 bases). The CDR3 is 16 amino acids. The V end was cut by 3 bases, the J end by 3 bases, with 17 bases between. Germline V lookup: CDR1 MGHRA, CDR2 YSYEKL. In DNA, the CDR3 is TGCGCCAGCAGCCACGGTAGGCGGGACTGGGAAGAGACCCAGTACTTC. It encodes CASSHGRRDWEETQYF.

This chain uses TRBV27 with TRBJ2-2; unclear D gene. This CDR3 contains 14 residues. Germline V gives CDR1 MNHEY, CDR2 SMNVEV (reference sequence). Trimming stripped 4 bases from V and 3 bases from J, with 9 bases between. CDR3: CASSYLADTGELFF. The CDR3 nucleotides read TGTGCCAGCAGTTATCTGGCGGACACCGGGGAGCTGTTTTTT.

The chain combines TRBV5-6 with TRBJ1-5, with TRBD1 identical over 7 bases. The germline gives CDR1 SGHDT, CDR2 YYEEEE. V was pared by 0 bases and J by 0 bases, with 6 bases of the junction left unmatched. The CDR3 length is 17 residues. The CDR3 protein is CASSLAQGLGSNQPQHF. The DNA of the CDR3 is TGTGCCAGCAGCTTGGCACAGGGGTTGGGTAGCAATCAGCCCCAGCATTTT.

The V call is TRBV11-3, the J call TRBJ2-2; 10 nucleotides line up with TRBD2. Looked up from germline, CDR1 is SGHNT and CDR2 is YENEEA. Trimming took 5 bases from V and 8 from J; bases not matched to a gene: 5. This CDR3 comprises 14 residues. Here the CDR3 reads CASSPGTSAGELFF. In DNA, the CDR3 is TGTGCCAGCAGCCCCGGGACTAGCGCTGGGGAGCTGTTTTTT.

The chain joins TRBV10-2 to TRBJ1-4; possibly TRBD1 for D (5 bases). This CDR3 spans 14 amino acids. V was shortened by 10 bases and J by 8 bases, with 20 bases between the two germline ends. The germline V gene encodes CDR1 WSHSY and CDR2 SAAADI. The CDR3 sequence: CATFNSAKGEKLFF. The DNA for the CDR3 is TGCGCCACCTTCAACTCAGCGAAGGGGGAAAAACTGTTTTTT.

CDR3 coding DNA: TGTGCCAGCGAAAGGGATCCGGGGGCCAAAAACATTCAGTACTTC. Translation: CASERDPGAKNIQYF. The rearrangement links TRBV6-1 to TRBJ2-4; tentatively, D is TRBD2 (5 bases). Germline loops: CDR1 MNHNS, CDR2 SASEGT. This CDR3 has 15 residues. Deletions cut 8 bases from V and 1 base from J, with 15 bases between.

V usage is TRBV5-5 and J usage is TRBJ2-1; 9 nucleotides line up with TRBD1. V shed 0 bases, J shed 6 bases, and the junction held 4 bases outside the gene matches. The CDR3 consists of 15 residues. From germline, CDR1 is SGHKS and CDR2 YYEKEE (reference sequence). The CDR3 region is CASSLGGQGLNEQFF. In DNA, the CDR3 is TGTGCCAGCAGCTTGGGGGGACAGGGCCTCAATGAGCAGTTCTTC.

The J gene is TRBJ2-7, the V gene TRBV11-2, with D tentatively TRBD1 (7 bases). Trimming removed 5 bases at V and 3 bases at J, with 14 bases between. Germline loops: CDR1 SGHAT, CDR2 FQNNGV. The CDR3 sequence is 14 residues long. DNA of the CDR3: TGTGCCAGCAGCCGACAGGGAGGAAGCTACGAGCAGTACTTC. It specifies CASSRQGGSYEQYF.

This chain uses TRBV7-8 with TRBJ2-2; no reliable D call. Germline V gene data show CDR1 as SGHVS and CDR2 as FQNEAQ. The CDR3 runs 14 residues. Trimming removed 7 bases from V and 1 base from J, with 10 bases in between. The CDR3 DNA sequence: TGTGCCAGCACTCAACAGCTGAACACCGGGGAGCTGTTTTTT. It is translated as CASTQQLNTGELFF. The full variable domain, rest sourced from reference TRBV7-8 and TRBJ2-2, is GAGVSQSPRYKVAKRGQDVALRCDPISGHVSLFWYQQALGQGPEFLTYFQNEAQLDKSGLPSDRFFAERPEGSVSTLKIQRTQQEDSAVYLCASTQQLNTGELFFGEGSRLTVL.

This clone was detected only a few times. The V gene is TRBV10-3, the J gene TRBJ1-1, with D uncertain. CDR3 size: 13 residues. Germline values: CDR1 ENHRY, CDR2 SYGVKD. V was pared by 4 bases and J by 1 base, with 7 bases between. Written as DNA, the CDR3 is TGTGCCATCAGTGTGTCCGGGAACACTGAAGCTTTCTTT. This sequence encodes CAISVSGNTEAFF.

The chain combines TRBV10-3 with TRBJ2-7; 11 nucleotides match TRBD1. CDR3 size: 14 residues. Trimming removed 5 bases from V and 6 bases from J; junction bases left unmatched: 6. The germline V gene has CDR1 ENHRY and CDR2 SYGVKD. The chain's CDR3 is CAISQQGQGGEQYF. CDR3 DNA sequence: TGTGCCATCAGTCAACAGGGACAGGGGGGCGAGCAGTACTTC.

The chain combines TRBV5-6 with TRBJ2-3, with 12 bases lining up with TRBD2. Looked up from germline, CDR1 is SGHDT and CDR2 is YYEEEE. The trim removed 4 bases at V and 8 bases at J, leaving 5 bases unmatched. This CDR3 comprises 14 residues. The chain's CDR3 is CASSPTSGSTTQYF. The CDR3 DNA sequence: TGTGCCAGCAGCCCGACTAGCGGGAGTACTACGCAGTATTTT.

The table lists this clone with a count of one. The V gene is TRBV19, the J gene TRBJ2-7, with TRBD2 identical over 12 bases. V trimming: 7 bases; J trimming: 6 bases; junction bases outside the gene matches: 10. The CDR3 is 15 amino acids. CDR1 and CDR2 from the germline V gene are LNHDA and SQIVND (reference sequence). CDR3: CASTDGLAGTSEQYF. The CDR3 DNA follows: TGTGCCAGTACCGACGGACTAGCGGGAACCTCCGAGCAGTACTTC.

The genes are TRBV5-1 and TRBJ2-3, with 10 bases matching TRBD2. The CDR3 spans 14 residues. The V gene's germline CDR1 is SGHRS and CDR2 YFSETQ. Trimming took 9 bases from V and 0 from J; bases not matched to a gene: 4. In DNA, the CDR3 is TGCGCCACTAAGCGGGGGGGAAGCACAGATACGCAGTATTTT. Protein: CATKRGGSTDTQYF.

V gene TRBV7-2 combines with J gene TRBJ2-7, with 7 bases matching TRBD1. CDR3 length: 13 residues. The germline V gene has CDR1 SGHTA and CDR2 FQGNSA. V was pared by 6 bases and J by 2 bases, with 4 bases of the junction left unmatched. CDR3 coding DNA: TGTGCCAGCAGGAGACAGGGTACCTACGAGCAGTACTTC. This sequence encodes CASRRQGTYEQYF. The variable domain in full, with the rest retrieved from reference TRBV7-2 and TRBJ2-7, is GAGVSQSPSNKVTEKGKDVELRCDPISGHTALYWYRQSLGQGLEFLIYFQGNSAPDKSGLPSDRFSAERTGGSVSTLTIQRTQQEDSAVYLCASRRQGTYEQYFGPGTRLTVT.

The chain joins TRBV7-3 to TRBJ2-5; 7 nucleotides agree with TRBD2. CDR3 length equals 15 residues. V shed 2 bases and J 5 bases; nucleotides not matched to a gene: 8. The V gene's germline CDR1 is SGHTA and CDR2 FQGTGA. This chain's CDR3 is CASSLQPVSGETQYF. In DNA form, the CDR3 reads TGTGCCAGCAGCTTACAGCCTGTTAGCGGGGAGACCCAGTACTTC.

CDR3 in DNA: TGTGCCAGCAGCTTACCCAGCTCCTACGAGCAGTACTTC. This translates into CASSLPSSYEQYF. The chain links TRBV5-6 to TRBJ2-7; D gene ambiguous. Per the germline V gene, CDR1 is SGHDT and CDR2 is YYEEEE. Deletions cut 2 bases from V and 0 bases from J, with 6 bases between. This CDR3 has 13 residues.

The V and J genes are TRBV5-1 and TRBJ2-5; D perhaps matches TRBD2 (6 bases). V was clipped by 2 bases and J by 4 bases, with 6 bases between them. The CDR3 totals 12 residues. Germline V CDR1 and CDR2: SGHRS, YFSETQ. The DNA of the CDR3 is TGCGCCAGCAGCTTTAGCGGAGAGACCCAGTACTTC. This translates into CASSFSGETQYF.

The chain uses TRBV10-3 and TRBJ1-2; TRBD1 is a possible D gene (5 bases). Deletions cut 6 bases from V and 3 bases from J, with 20 bases between. CDR1 ENHRY and CDR2 SYGVKD come from the germline V gene. This CDR3 is 16 amino acids long. The CDR3 nucleotides read TGTGCCATCAGCGTAGAAGGGACTAGATCAGACTATGGCTACACCTTC. It is translated as CAISVEGTRSDYGYTF.

The gene calls are TRBV27 and TRBJ2-3, with D possibly being TRBD1 (5 bases). The CDR3 length is 14 residues. Germline loops: CDR1 MNHEY, CDR2 SMNVEV (reference sequence). V was trimmed by 2 bases and J by 2 bases, leaving 8 bases between them. The CDR3 DNA sequence: TGTGCCAGCAGTTTAAACAGGAACACAGATACGCAGTATTTT. It translates to CASSLNRNTDTQYF.